This T cell receptor beta chain was captured by sequencing in a study of a mutant IDH1 vaccine in newly diagnosed glioma. About the research overall: Previous care, which was radiotherapy, temozolomide, or both, most often involved both.

Assay: immunoSEQ multiplex PCR; the TCRdb copy retains only in-frame clones and omits some. The data hold 30,000 to 40,000 clones, with about three fifths observed a single time. Turning to this clone: Its antigen is undetermined.

Germline CDR1 is LNHDA and CDR2 is SQIVND (reference sequence). The CDR3 consists of 15 residues. The V segment lost 7 bases and the J segment 9 bases; nucleotides outside the gene matches: 17. Specified time point: week 5, during vaccination. Every vaccine dose comprised 300 ug of mutant IDH1 20-mer peptide plus topical imiquimod. New IDH1-mutant, ATRX-lost WHO grade 3 or 4 astrocytomas occurred in donors. This clonotype originated in a woman younger than 35 with glioma. This chain joins TRBV19 and TRBJ1-2; 7 bases match TRBD1. Material: PBMCs, obtained from a glioma patient whose treatment included an IDH1 peptide vaccine. CDR3 bases: TGTGCCAGTAAAGATAAGGGGTGGACGGGACAGAGCTACACCTTC. This translates into CASKDKGWTGQSYTF.